Listed here are 31 T cell receptor beta chains from one sample, sequenced in a study of blood T cell repertoires in COVID-19. TCRdb keeps only in-frame clones here, not all; method: immunoSEQ multiplex PCR. The table has 52,000 or so clones, approximately 88% seen once. Sequenced: peripheral blood. The receptor source for this set is a human donor in a cohort sampled during active COVID-19.

The chain is built from TRBV4-3 and TRBJ1-6; the match to TRBD1 covers 10 bases. The V segment lost 0 bases and the J segment 9 bases; nucleotides outside the gene matches: 5. Germline V gene data show CDR1 as LGHNA and CDR2 as YSLEER. The CDR3 has 16 residues. CDR3 residues: CASSQEFGTGASPLHF. CDR3 coding DNA: TGCGCCAGCAGCCAAGAGTTCGGGACAGGGGCTTCACCCCTCCACTTT.

This clone has a handful of counts. The chain employs TRBV7-9 and TRBJ1-2, with 7 bases identical to TRBD1. CDR1 and CDR2 (germline): SEHNR, FQNEAQ (reference sequence). V shed 3 bases and J 4 bases; nucleotides not matched to a gene: 5. The CDR3 is 14 residues long. The chain's CDR3 is CASSFGRGFYGYTF. The CDR3 DNA is TGTGCCAGCAGCTTTGGCAGGGGGTTCTATGGCTACACCTTC.

The CDR3 DNA follows: TGTGCCAGCAGCGTAGGGGACTATCAAGAGACCCAGTACTTC. It is translated as CASSVGDYQETQYF. This chain joins TRBV9 and TRBJ2-5, with 7 bases fitting TRBD2. The germline gives CDR1 SGDLS, CDR2 YYNGEE. J was trimmed by 2 bases and V by 0 bases; bases with no gene match: 1. The CDR3 consists of 14 residues. Full variable domain (missing parts from reference TRBV9 and TRBJ2-5): DSGVTQTPKHLITATGQRVTLRCSPRSGDLSVYWYQQSLDQGLQFLIQYYNGEERAKGNILERFSAQQFPDLHSELNLSSLELGDSALYFCASSVGDYQETQYFGPGTRLLVL.

The chain couples TRBV5-6 to TRBJ2-5; D may be TRBD2 (7 bases). V was pared by 0 bases and J by 2 bases, with 11 bases between. CDR3 length: 15 amino acids. The germline CDR1 and CDR2 sequences are SGHDT and YYEEEE. CDR3 DNA sequence: TGTGCCAGCAGCTTGGGGCGGGGGCCACAAGAGACCCAGTACTTC. This encodes CASSLGRGPQETQYF.

CDR3 DNA sequence: TGTGCCAGCAGTTCGGGACAGGGGAACACTGAAGCTTTCTTT. Protein sequence: CASSSGQGNTEAFF. The chain has TRBV6-5 and TRBJ1-1; 9 nucleotides align to TRBD1. Per germline, CDR1 MNHEY and CDR2 SVGAGI. The CDR3 runs 14 residues. Germline trimming cut 4 bases from V and 1 base from J; bases unmatched to any gene: 1.

The CDR3 sequence is CASSKDGGRFDEQFF. CDR3 sequence (DNA): TGTGCCAGCAGCAAAGATGGCGGGAGGTTCGATGAGCAGTTCTTC. This chain uses TRBV11-2 with TRBJ2-1, with 8 positions matching TRBD2. The CDR3 is 15 amino acids. The V and J ends lost 5 bases and 8 bases, in that order; junction bases with no gene match: 11. Germline CDR1 and CDR2: SGHAT and FQNNGV.

To note about this clone: A read error may account for a junction end that differs from germline. V gene TRBV7-7 combines with J gene TRBJ2-3; 12 bases agree with TRBD2. The CDR3 has 15 amino acids. Germline CDR1 reads SSHAT; CDR2 reads FNYEAQ (reference sequence). CDR3 DNA: TGTGCTAGCAGCTTATCTAGCGGGGGGGCAGATACGCAGTATTTT. This translates into CASSLSSGGADTQYF.

The rearrangement uses TRBV11-3 and TRBJ2-1, with TRBD2 matching over 11 bases. The CDR3 totals 15 residues. Germline V gene lookup returns CDR1 SGHNT and CDR2 YENEEA. V shed 5 bases and J 4 bases; nucleotides not matched to a gene: 4. CDR3 in amino acids: CASSPRLAGYNEQFF. The CDR3 nucleotides read TGTGCCAGCAGCCCAAGACTAGCGGGGTACAATGAGCAGTTCTTC.

The V gene is TRBV30, the J gene TRBJ2-7; no reliable D call. This CDR3 has 12 residues. Trimming left V 5 bases short and J 0 bases short, with 8 bases between. In germline, CDR1 is GTSNPN, CDR2 SVGIG (reference sequence). Here the CDR3 reads CAWVRDSYEQYV. The DNA for the CDR3 is TGTGCCTGGGTGAGAGACTCCTACGAGCAGTACGTC.

This chain uses TRBV4-2 with TRBJ2-1; D possibly corresponds to TRBD2 (6 bases). V dropped 1 base and J dropped 1 base, with 17 bases sitting between them. The CDR3 loop spans 18 amino acids. The V gene's germline CDR1 is LGHNA and CDR2 YNFKEQ. The CDR3 reads CASSQATSSGGSYNEQFF. CDR3 nucleotide sequence: TGTGCCAGCAGCCAAGCTACTAGCAGTGGGGGATCCTACAATGAGCAGTTCTTC.

The chain joins TRBV3-1 (or the pseudogene TRBV3-2) to TRBJ2-5; 7 nucleotides line up with TRBD1. The CDR3 totals 14 residues. The V gene's germline CDR1 is LGHDT and CDR2 YNNKEL (reference sequence). The J segment lost 1 base and the V segment lost 4 bases, leaving 3 bases of the junction unmatched. CDR3: CASSLQGPQETQYF. CDR3 sequence (DNA): TGTGCCAGCAGCCTACAGGGGCCCCAAGAGACCCAGTACTTC.

This clone was recorded only once. V is TRBV19 and J is TRBJ1-2, with D possibly TRBD1 on 5 matching bases. Trimming took 5 bases from V and 8 from J, leaving 12 bases between them. Germline-derived CDR1 and CDR2 are LNHDA and SQIVND (reference sequence). CDR3 size: 12 residues. The CDR3 reads CASSGTPRGYTF. As DNA, the CDR3 is TGTGCCAGTAGTGGGACTCCTCGCGGCTACACCTTC.

This clone showed up just once. The chain is built from TRBV6-5 and TRBJ2-5, with a possible D match to TRBD2 (5 bases). The CDR3 length is 13 residues. V lost 0 bases to trimming and J lost 5 bases, with 7 bases between them. Germline loops: CDR1 MNHEY, CDR2 SVGAGI. The CDR3 region has the DNA TGTGCCAGCAGTTACTCCTGGGAGGAGACCCAGTACTTC. The encoded protein is CASSYSWEETQYF.

The V and J genes are TRBV12-3 or TRBV12-4 and TRBJ2-6, with D possibly TRBD2 on 6 matching bases. This CDR3 is 13 amino acids long. Deletions cut 11 bases from V and 2 bases from J, with 10 bases between. This chain's CDR3 is CALRGTGANVLTF. In DNA, the CDR3 is TGTGCCTTGCGGGGTACTGGGGCCAACGTCCTGACTTTC.

Turning to this clone: At one end the junction does not follow the germline gene, possibly because of a read error. The chain links TRBV29-1 to TRBJ2-2, with a tentative D call TRBD1 (6 bases). The germline CDR1 and CDR2 sequences are SQVTM and ANQGSEA. The CDR3 length is 14 residues. The CDR3 loop reads CNVGAGVKTGELFF. Here the CDR3 DNA reads TGCAACGTTGGGGCAGGGGTGAAGACCGGGGAGCTGTTTTTT.

V gene TRBV25-1 combines with J gene TRBJ1-4; 10 nucleotides align to TRBD1. Trimming took 4 bases from V and 5 from J; bases not matched to a gene: 10. Per the germline V gene, CDR1 is MGHDK and CDR2 is SYGVNS. The CDR3 loop spans 17 amino acids. The CDR3 loop reads CASSADYRQGANEKLFF. The CDR3 DNA reads as TGTGCCAGCAGTGCAGATTACCGACAGGGGGCCAATGAAAAACTGTTTTTT.

V usage is TRBV7-9 and J usage is TRBJ2-1; TRBD1 matches at 10 bases. V dropped 5 bases and J dropped 7; count of bases not matched to a gene: 8. CDR3 length equals 15 residues. Germline V gene lookup returns CDR1 SEHNR and CDR2 FQNEAQ (reference sequence). The chain's CDR3 is CASSPPGQGMNEQFF. Here the CDR3 DNA reads TGTGCCAGCAGCCCACCGGGACAGGGGATGAATGAGCAGTTCTTC.

This clone occurred once. The chain recombines TRBV11-2 with TRBJ2-7; 10 positions agree with TRBD2. Germline V gene lookup returns CDR1 SGHAT and CDR2 FQNNGV. With 5 bases clipped from V and 0 bases from J, the junction kept 7 bases outside the gene matches. The CDR3 totals 16 residues. CDR3 nucleotides: TGTGCCAGCAGCCTCAGCGGGAGGGCCGGCTCCTACGAGCAGTACGTC. This translates into CASSLSGRAGSYEQYV.

The rearrangement uses TRBV28 and TRBJ2-7; 7 nucleotides agree with TRBD2. This CDR3 spans 15 amino acids. Germline V gives CDR1 MDHEN, CDR2 SYDVKM. V dropped 4 bases and J dropped 4; count of bases not matched to a gene: 10. Written as DNA, the CDR3 is TGTGCCAGCAGTTCCCCCTGGGAGGGTGGGTACGAGCAGTACGTC. It translates to CASSSPWEGGYEQYV.

V and J are TRBV7-2 and TRBJ1-1; the match to TRBD1 covers 8 bases. V lost 2 bases and J lost 8; bases outside the gene matches: 10. Germline CDR1 SGHTA, CDR2 FQGNSA. CDR3 length equals 15 residues. CDR3 nucleotides: TGTGCCAGCAGCTTAATTGGACAGGGTAAGATCGAAGCTTTCTTT. It is translated as CASSLIGQGKIEAFF. Together with reference TRBV7-2 and TRBJ1-1, the CDR3 gives the full variable domain: GAGVSQSPSNKVTEKGKDVELRCDPISGHTALYWYRQSLGQGLEFLIYFQGNSAPDKSGLPSDRFSAERTGGSVSTLTIQRTQQEDSAVYLCASSLIGQGKIEAFFGQGTRLTVV.

This rearrangement joins TRBV19 to TRBJ2-2; perhaps TRBD2 as D (6 bases). This CDR3 region has 14 residues. CDR1 and CDR2 from the germline V gene are LNHDA and SQIVND (reference sequence). V was clipped by 8 bases and J by 2 bases, with 12 bases between them. CDR3 sequence: CASSLGGNTGELFF. CDR3 in DNA: TGTGCCAGTTCTCTGGGGGGTAACACCGGGGAGCTGTTTTTT.

The chain carries TRBV7-9 and TRBJ1-2; 8 bases align to TRBD1. Germline lookup yields CDR1 SEHNR and CDR2 FQNEAQ (reference sequence). This CDR3 is 17 amino acids long. Trimming at V came to 1 base and at J to 1 base, leaving 8 bases not matched to a gene. In nucleotides, the CDR3 is TGTGCCAGCAGCTTAGTTACAGGGACAGGTCTTAACTATGGCTACACCTTC. This codes for CASSLVTGTGLNYGYTF.

J is TRBJ2-7 and V is TRBV27; perhaps TRBD1 as D (5 bases). Trimming left V 6 bases short and J 0 bases short, with 9 bases between. The CDR3 loop spans 13 amino acids. The germline V gene has CDR1 MNHEY and CDR2 SMNVEV (reference sequence). The CDR3 DNA sequence: TGTGCCAGCAGATTGGACATCTCCTACGAGCAGTACTTC. It yields the protein CASRLDISYEQYF.

The chain links TRBV10-3 to TRBJ2-2; D is unresolved. Trimming stripped 7 bases from V and 0 bases from J, with 9 bases between. The CDR3 is made up of 14 amino acids. In germline, CDR1 is ENHRY, CDR2 SYGVKD. The CDR3 protein is CAITWASNTGELFF. In DNA, the CDR3 is TGTGCCATCACTTGGGCTTCGAACACCGGGGAGCTGTTTTTT.

The DNA for the CDR3 is TGTGCCACCAGTGACCCTAGACAGGGGGGTGGTGATACGCAGTATTTT. The encoded protein is CATSDPRQGGGDTQYF. The chain joins TRBV24-1 to TRBJ2-3; 9 bases are a match to TRBD1. V lost 4 bases to trimming and J lost 6 bases; unmatched junction nucleotides: 10. CDR1 and CDR2 (germline): KGHDR, SFDVKD. CDR3 length: 16 residues.

The chain carries TRBV3-1 (or the pseudogene TRBV3-2) and TRBJ1-2, with D hard to call. CDR3 size: 13 residues. The V end lost 4 bases, the J end lost 4 bases, and 10 bases lay between the germline ends. Germline V gene data show CDR1 as LGHDT and CDR2 as YNNKEL (reference sequence). CDR3 nucleotides: TGTGCCAGCAGCCGGGGAGCCCTCTATGGCTACACCTTC. Translating it yields CASSRGALYGYTF.

This chain links TRBV10-3 with TRBJ2-2; no reliable D call. CDR3 length: 13 amino acids. Germline-derived CDR1 and CDR2 are ENHRY and SYGVKD. The V and J ends lost 2 bases and 7 bases respectively, with 8 bases between them. The CDR3 sequence: CAISELDVGELFF. In nucleotides, the CDR3 is TGTGCCATCAGTGAGCTAGACGTCGGGGAGCTGTTTTTT.

V gene TRBV9 combines with J gene TRBJ2-1; TRBD2 matches at 7 bases. CDR1 and CDR2 (germline): SGDLS, YYNGEE. The CDR3 spans 18 residues. The V and J ends lost 0 bases and 2 bases, in that order; junction bases with no gene match: 11. The CDR3 DNA sequence: TGTGCCAGCAGCGTAGGCCTAGCGGCCGGAGGACCCTACAATGAGCAGTTCTTC. Translated, it gives CASSVGLAAGGPYNEQFF.

V usage is TRBV18 and J usage is TRBJ1-6, with D maybe TRBD1 (6 bases). Germline V gene sequence: CDR1 KGHSH, CDR2 LQKENI. CDR3 length: 15 residues. V shed 2 bases and J shed 1 base, with 6 bases lying between them. Written as DNA, the CDR3 is TGTGCCAGCTCACCAACAGGGTCCTATAATTCACCCCTCCACTTT. This sequence encodes CASSPTGSYNSPLHF.

This clone showed up just once. This sequence joins TRBV2 and TRBJ2-1; TRBD2 matches 11 bases. The CDR3 covers 14 residues. Trimming removed 7 bases from V and 4 bases from J; junction bases left unmatched: 3. Germline loops: CDR1 SNHLY, CDR2 FYNNEI. This CDR3 is CASTLAGGYNEQFF. In DNA, the CDR3 is TGTGCCAGCACTTTAGCGGGGGGGTACAATGAGCAGTTCTTC.

The CDR3 sequence: CASSLATENTEAFF. The CDR3, as DNA: TGTGCCAGCAGCCTCGCGACAGAGAACACTGAAGCTTTCTTT. This chain joins TRBV6-5 and TRBJ1-1; weak D call: TRBD1 (5 bases). This CDR3 is 14 amino acids long. V lost 6 bases, J lost 1 base, and 12 bases lay in between. Germline CDR1 and CDR2: MNHEY and SVGAGI.